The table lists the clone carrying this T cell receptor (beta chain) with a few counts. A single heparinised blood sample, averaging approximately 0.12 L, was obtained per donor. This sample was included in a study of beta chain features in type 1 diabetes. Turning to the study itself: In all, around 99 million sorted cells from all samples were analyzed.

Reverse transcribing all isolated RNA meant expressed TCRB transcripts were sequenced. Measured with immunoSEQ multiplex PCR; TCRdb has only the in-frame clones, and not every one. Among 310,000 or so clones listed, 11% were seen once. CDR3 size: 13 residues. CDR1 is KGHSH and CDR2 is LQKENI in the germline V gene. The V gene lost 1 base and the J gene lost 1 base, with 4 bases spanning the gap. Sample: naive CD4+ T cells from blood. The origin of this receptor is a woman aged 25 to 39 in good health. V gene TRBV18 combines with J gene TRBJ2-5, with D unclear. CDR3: CASSPQRQETQYF. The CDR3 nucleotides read TGTGCCAGCTCACCACAGCGCCAAGAGACCCAGTACTTC.